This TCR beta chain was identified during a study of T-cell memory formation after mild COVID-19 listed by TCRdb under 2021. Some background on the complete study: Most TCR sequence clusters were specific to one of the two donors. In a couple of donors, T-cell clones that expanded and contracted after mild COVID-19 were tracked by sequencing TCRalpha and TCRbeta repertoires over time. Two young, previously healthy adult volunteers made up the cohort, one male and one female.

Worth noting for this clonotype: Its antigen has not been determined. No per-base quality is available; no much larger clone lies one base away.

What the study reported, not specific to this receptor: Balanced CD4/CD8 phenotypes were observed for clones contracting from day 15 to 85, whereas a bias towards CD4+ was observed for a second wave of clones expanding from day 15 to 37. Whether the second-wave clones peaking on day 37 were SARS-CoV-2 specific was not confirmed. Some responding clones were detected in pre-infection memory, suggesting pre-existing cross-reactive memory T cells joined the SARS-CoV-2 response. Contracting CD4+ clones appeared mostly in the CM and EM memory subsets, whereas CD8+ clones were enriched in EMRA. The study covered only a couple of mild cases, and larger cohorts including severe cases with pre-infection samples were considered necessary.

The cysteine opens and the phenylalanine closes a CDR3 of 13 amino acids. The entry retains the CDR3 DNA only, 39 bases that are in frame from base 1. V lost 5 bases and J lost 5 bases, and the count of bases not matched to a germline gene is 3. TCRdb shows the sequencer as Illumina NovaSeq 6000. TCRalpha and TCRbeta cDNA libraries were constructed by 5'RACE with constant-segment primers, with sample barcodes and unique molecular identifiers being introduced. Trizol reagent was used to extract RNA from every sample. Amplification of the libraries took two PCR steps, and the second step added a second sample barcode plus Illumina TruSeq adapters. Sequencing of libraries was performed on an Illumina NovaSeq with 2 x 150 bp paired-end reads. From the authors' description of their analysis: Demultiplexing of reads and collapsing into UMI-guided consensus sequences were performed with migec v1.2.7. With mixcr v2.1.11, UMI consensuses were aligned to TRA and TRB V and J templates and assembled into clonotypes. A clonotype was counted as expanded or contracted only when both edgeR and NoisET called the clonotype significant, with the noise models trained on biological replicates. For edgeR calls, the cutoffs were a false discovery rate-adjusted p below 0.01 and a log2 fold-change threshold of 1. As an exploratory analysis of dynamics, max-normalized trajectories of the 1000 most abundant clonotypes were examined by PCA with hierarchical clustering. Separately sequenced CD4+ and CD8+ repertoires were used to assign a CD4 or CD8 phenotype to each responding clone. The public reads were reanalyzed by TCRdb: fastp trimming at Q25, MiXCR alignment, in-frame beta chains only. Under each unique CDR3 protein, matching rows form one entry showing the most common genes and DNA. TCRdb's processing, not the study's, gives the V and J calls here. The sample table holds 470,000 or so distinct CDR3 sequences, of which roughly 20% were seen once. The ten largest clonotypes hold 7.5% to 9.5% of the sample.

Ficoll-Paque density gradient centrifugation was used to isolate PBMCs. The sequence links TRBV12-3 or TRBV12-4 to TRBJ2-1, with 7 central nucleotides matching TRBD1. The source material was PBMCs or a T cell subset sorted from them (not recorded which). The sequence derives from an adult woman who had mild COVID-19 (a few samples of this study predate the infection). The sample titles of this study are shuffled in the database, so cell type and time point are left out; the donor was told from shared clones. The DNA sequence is TGTGCCAGCAGTACACAGGGGAACAATGAGCAGTTCTTC. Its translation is CASSTQGNNEQFF.